Listed below are T cell receptor beta chains from one sample, sequenced in a study of OX40 agonist ivuxolimab in advanced cancers. Libraries were prepared by immunoSEQ multiplex PCR; TCRdb keeps only in-frame clonotypes and omits some of them. The repertoire holds about 50,000 clones, with roughly 87% as singletons. This specimen was CD4+ or CD8+ T cells sorted from blood, taken in a trial of the OX40 agonist ivuxolimab. These receptors were collected from an adult with an advanced solid tumor such as melanoma, head and neck, liver or kidney cancer. The CDR3 runs from the conserved cysteine through the conserved F or W. Expanded clones get a size class; other rows say once, few or many, or leave the size out.

NA	TRBV27	TRBJ2-1	CASMHSGSLLEQFF
NA	TRBV29-1	TRBJ2-7	CSVERAGLPYEQYF
once	TRBV4-1	TRBJ2-1	CASSQVLDYSDEQFF
NA	TRBV4-2	TRBJ1-5	CASSQDWGSGDQPQHF
NA	TRBV25-1	TRBJ1-2	CASQAAANYGYTF
NA	TRBV5-4	TRBJ1-2	CASFSPSAGLFYGYTF
NA	TRBV7-8	TRBJ1-4	CASSPRQGAFKMNEKLFF
NA	TRBV11-2	TRBJ1-1	CASSQWEGNTEAFF
NA	TRBV30	TRBJ1-1	CAWRHGPGTEAFF
NA	TRBV19	TRBJ1-1	CASSIPRQSLNTEAFF
NA	TRBV6-5	TRBJ1-2	CASSSGGGYTF
NA	TRBV13	TRBJ1-2	CASSLGTGGYGYTF
NA	TRBV7-7	TRBJ1-2	CASSLDGYSYTF
NA	TRBV4-3	TRBJ2-7	CASSQDSSSSYEQYF
NA	TRBV6-5	TRBJ1-1	CASEGVNTEAFF
NA	TRBV6-5	TRBJ1-2	CASSYGTGLRYGYTF
NA	TRBV27	TRBJ1-5	CASSFGPNQPQHF
NA	TRBV29-1	TRBJ2-2	CSVVDRSNTGELFF
NA	TRBV20-1	TRBJ1-1	CTQGTAVEAFF
NA	TRBV13	TRBJ2-1	CASSLVGHEQFF
NA	TRBV28	TRBJ2-6	CASSPLTGANVLTF
NA	TRBV6-1	TRBJ2-7	CALSTGQGYEQYF
NA	TRBV7-6	TRBJ2-3	CASSSLFESTDTQYF
NA	TRBV7-6	TRBJ1-5	CASSWGAGQPQHF
NA	TRBV11-2	TRBJ2-3	CASNSNTDTQYF
NA	TRBV27	TRBJ2-7	CASSASRVSYEQYF
NA	TRBV6-5	TRBJ2-7	CASMGGGLTEQYF
NA	TRBV19	TRBJ2-4	CASPRPYCLAKNIQYF
NA	TRBV29-1	TRBJ1-1	CSDRGDSLGAFF
NA	TRBV29-1	TRBJ1-1	CSVETGQGANTEAFF
NA	TRBV28	TRBJ2-7	CASSFGGLAGVDEQYF